The next 5 T cell receptor beta chains were all read from a single sample in a study of cytomegalovirus exposure and HLA in healthy donors. Primers: 60 Vbeta forward and 13 Jbeta reverse. This table comes from immunoSEQ multiplex PCR, and its TCRdb copy is limited to in-frame clones, with some not included. The sample has under 200,000 clones, less than 90% seen once. Sequencing used PBMCs. These receptors all stem from a male donor in good health and CMV-seropositive.

This chain joins TRBV27 and TRBJ2-7; 7 bases match TRBD2. The CDR3 runs 14 residues. CDR1 and CDR2 (germline): MNHEY, SMNVEV (reference sequence). V dropped 5 bases and J dropped 2; count of bases not matched to a gene: 6. The CDR3 protein is CASSPGTTAYEQYF. The DNA for the CDR3 is TGTGCCAGCAGTCCCGGGACTACCGCCTACGAGCAGTACTTC.

This clone was counted between two and nine times. The chain combines TRBV4-1 with TRBJ1-1, with TRBD1 identical over 8 bases. Trimming removed 1 base from V and 8 bases from J; junction bases left unmatched: 6. The CDR3 consists of 14 residues. Germline V CDR1 and CDR2: MGHRA, YSYEKL. CDR3: CASSQVVGQEEAFF. In DNA, the CDR3 is TGCGCCAGCAGCCAAGTCGTGGGACAGGAAGAAGCTTTCTTT.

The rearrangement uses TRBV6-5 and TRBJ2-7; weak D call: TRBD2 (5 bases). There are 13 residues in the CDR3. V was cut by 6 bases and J by 3 bases, with 12 bases left in between. Germline V gives CDR1 MNHEY, CDR2 SVGAGI. The CDR3 DNA is TGTGCCAGCAGCCGGACGGGAAACTACGAGCAGTACTTC. Translated: CASSRTGNYEQYF.

The chain has TRBV2 and TRBJ1-2; D is undetermined. The CDR3 is 14 residues long. With 2 bases removed from V and 7 bases from J, the gap between germline ends came to 14 bases. Germline CDR1 reads SNHLY; CDR2 reads FYNNEI. The CDR3 DNA sequence: TGTGCCAGCAGTGAAACCCCGATATCCAGTGGCTACACCTTC. Translating gives CASSETPISSGYTF.

V and J are TRBV30 and TRBJ1-2; D call uncertain. CDR3 size: 12 residues. With 0 bases removed from V and 4 bases from J, the gap between germline ends came to 6 bases. Germline values: CDR1 GTSNPN, CDR2 SVGIG (reference sequence). The CDR3 DNA reads as TGTGCCTGGAGTGTCTCGTTCTATGGCTACACCTTC. Residues: CAWSVSFYGYTF.